The clone carrying this TCR beta chain has only one observation. This sample was included in a study of T cell changes during pregnancy in multiple sclerosis. Here immunoSEQ multiplex PCR was the method, and the copy in TCRdb shows in-frame clones only, minus some. The repertoire includes 120,000 or so clones, approximately 94% of them detected once, and 6.2% sits in the top ten. Germline lookup yields CDR1 SGHTA and CDR2 FQGNSA. This CDR3 region has 17 residues. The V and J ends lost 5 bases and 7 bases, in that order; junction bases with no gene match: 14. The V gene is TRBV7-2, the J gene TRBJ2-1; 10 bases agree with TRBD1. Sequencing used peripheral blood, obtained before pregnancy. The receptor comes from a female donor with multiple sclerosis, enrolled in a pregnancy study. DNA for the CDR3: TGTGCCAGCAGCGACATCATCCGGACAGGGGGTTCAAATGAGCAGTTCTTC. Amino acids: CASSDIIRTGGSNEQFF. Supplemented by reference TRBV7-2 and TRBJ2-1, the full variable domain reads GAGVSQSPSNKVTEKGKDVELRCDPISGHTALYWYRQSLGQGLEFLIYFQGNSAPDKSGLPSDRFSAERTGGSVSTLTIQRTQQEDSAVYLCASSDIIRTGGSNEQFFGPGTRLTVL.